This record covers a single TCR beta chain. The antigen is undetermined. TCRdb's table, derived via immunoSEQ multiplex PCR, lists solely in-frame clones and lacks some. The data hold about 18,000 clones, with roughly 80% observed a single time. This sample stems from a study of PD-1 blockade in classical Hodgkin lymphoma. Study outcomes and limitations: Patients excluded were those beginning nivolumab under 1 year after ASCT.

V lost 4 bases to trimming and J lost 6 bases, with 25 bases between them. The CDR3 spans 17 residues. Germline V gives CDR1 LGHNA, CDR2 YNFKEQ. All trial patients relapsed after autologous stem cell transplantation. The source was peripheral blood mononuclear cells (PBMCs), collected before the second cycle of nivolumab. The chain combines TRBV4-2 with TRBJ2-7; D might be TRBD2 (5 bases). This clonotype was sampled from a human donor with classical Hodgkin lymphoma. CDR3 in DNA: TGTGCCAGCAGCCCAAATCTTGGACGTCCCCTTGAGGGCGAGCAGTACTTC. Translation gives CASSPNLGRPLEGEQYF.